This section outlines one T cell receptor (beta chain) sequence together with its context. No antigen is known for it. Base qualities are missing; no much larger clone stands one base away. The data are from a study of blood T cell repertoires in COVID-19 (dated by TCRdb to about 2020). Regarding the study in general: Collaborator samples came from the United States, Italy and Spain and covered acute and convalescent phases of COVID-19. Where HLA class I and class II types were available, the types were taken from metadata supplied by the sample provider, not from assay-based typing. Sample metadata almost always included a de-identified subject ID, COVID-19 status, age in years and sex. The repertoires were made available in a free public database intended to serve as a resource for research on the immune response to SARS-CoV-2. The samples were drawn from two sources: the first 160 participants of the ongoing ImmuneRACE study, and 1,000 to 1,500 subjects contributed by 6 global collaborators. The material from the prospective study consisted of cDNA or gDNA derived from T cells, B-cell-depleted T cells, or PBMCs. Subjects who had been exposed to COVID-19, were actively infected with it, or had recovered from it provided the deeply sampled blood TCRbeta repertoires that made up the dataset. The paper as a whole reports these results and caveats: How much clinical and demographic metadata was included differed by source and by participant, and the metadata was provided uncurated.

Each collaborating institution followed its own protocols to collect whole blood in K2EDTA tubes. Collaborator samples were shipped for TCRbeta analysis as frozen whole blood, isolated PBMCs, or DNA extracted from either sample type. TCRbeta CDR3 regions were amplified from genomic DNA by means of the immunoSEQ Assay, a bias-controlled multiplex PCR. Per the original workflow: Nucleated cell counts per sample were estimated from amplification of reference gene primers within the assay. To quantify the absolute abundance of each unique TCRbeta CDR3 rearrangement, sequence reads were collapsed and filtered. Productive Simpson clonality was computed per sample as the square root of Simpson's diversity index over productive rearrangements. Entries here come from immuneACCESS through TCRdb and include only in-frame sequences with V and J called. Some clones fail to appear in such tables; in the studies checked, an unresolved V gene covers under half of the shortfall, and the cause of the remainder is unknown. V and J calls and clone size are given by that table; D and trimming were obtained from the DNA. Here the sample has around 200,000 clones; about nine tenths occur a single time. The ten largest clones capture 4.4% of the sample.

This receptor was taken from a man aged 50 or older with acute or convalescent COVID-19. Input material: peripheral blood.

CDR3 region: CAWSYRINYGYTF. The DNA reads as follows: TGTGCCTGGAGTTACAGGATAAACTATGGCTACACCTTC. The chain is made from TRBV30 and TRBJ1-2; a weak D assignment points to TRBD1 (5 bases agree). CDR3 length: 13 amino acids, cysteine to phenylalanine. Only the CDR3 DNA stays, 39 bases, in frame from base 1. The germline V gene (reference sequence) specifies GTSNPN as CDR1 and SVGIG as CDR2. V is cut by 2 bases and J by 2 bases, and the space between the germline ends is 9 bases.